What follows are 18 T cell receptor beta chains derived from one specimen sequenced in a study of shared clonotypes between healthy human individuals. Sequencing used immunoSEQ multiplex PCR; TCRdb keeps in-frame clones, though not all of them. The table includes over 400,000 clones, about 72% detected once. Source material: PBMCs. These receptors were obtained from a woman aged 40-49 years in good health. Some clones in this sample may be carry-over from other donors' samples.

V gene TRBV11-2 combines with J gene TRBJ1-1; 9 nucleotides agree with TRBD1. CDR1 is SGHAT, CDR2 FQNNGV, per germline. The CDR3 has 17 amino acids. V shed 5 bases and J 3 bases; nucleotides not matched to a gene: 13. The CDR3 DNA reads as TGTGCCAGCAGCCAAGGACTTCCGGGACAGGGTGACACTGAAGCTTTCTTT. Amino acid sequence: CASSQGLPGQGDTEAFF.

This chain joins TRBV19 and TRBJ2-7; maybe TRBD2 (5 bases). CDR1 and CDR2 (germline): LNHDA, SQIVND (reference sequence). This CDR3 has 16 amino acids. Trimming cost V 0 bases and J 3 bases, with 15 bases left between them. The CDR3, as DNA: TGTGCCAGTAGTATAGATAGCGCGGCTATCTACTACGAGCAGTACTTC. Its protein is CASSIDSAAIYYEQYF.

This clone was observed a single time. This chain's CDR3 is CASSLRLNTEAFF. The CDR3 DNA sequence: TGCGCCAGCAGCTTACGATTGAACACTGAAGCTTTCTTT. The chain employs TRBV4-1 and TRBJ1-1; D is unresolved. The V and J ends lost 5 bases and 0 bases respectively, with 7 bases between them. This CDR3 has 13 amino acids. The germline V gene has CDR1 MGHRA and CDR2 YSYEKL.

V is TRBV4-3 and J is TRBJ1-2; D gene uncertain. The CDR3 covers 13 residues. The V end was cut by 4 bases, the J end by 4 bases, with 10 bases between. Germline lookup yields CDR1 LGHNA and CDR2 YSLEER. CDR3 coding DNA: TGCGCCAGCAGCCGGGGAGGGATCTATGGCTACACCTTC. It yields the protein CASSRGGIYGYTF.

The chain joins TRBV4-3 to TRBJ2-5; 7 nucleotides agree with TRBD2. The CDR3 contains 18 residues. Germline V lookup: CDR1 LGHNA, CDR2 YSLEER. Trimming took 4 bases from V and 1 from J; bases not matched to a gene: 15. CDR3 in DNA: TGCGCCAGCAGCCCGGCAAAAGGACTAGGAGGTGCCCAAGAGACCCAGTACTTC. Protein product: CASSPAKGLGGAQETQYF.

The V call is TRBV5-4, the J call TRBJ2-5; the match to TRBD1 covers 9 bases. The V gene's germline CDR1 is SGHNT and CDR2 YYREEE (reference sequence). The CDR3 spans 15 residues. The V and J ends lost 0 bases and 5 bases, in that order; junction bases with no gene match: 5. The DNA of the CDR3 is TGTGCCAGCAGCTTGGCCAAGGGACAGGGTGAGACCCAGTACTTC. It yields the protein CASSLAKGQGETQYF.

The rearrangement links TRBV7-2 to TRBJ1-5, with no clear D. Trimming left V 5 bases short and J 2 bases short, with 13 bases between. Germline CDR1 is SGHTA and CDR2 is FQGNSA. The CDR3 consists of 15 residues. This CDR3 is CASSAYGSGNQPQHF. Written as DNA, the CDR3 is TGTGCCAGCAGCGCCTATGGTTCGGGCAATCAGCCCCAGCATTTT.

For the CDR3, the DNA is TGCGCCAGCAGCCTACGTACGGTACAATACAATGAGCAGTTCTTC. It codes for CASSLRTVQYNEQFF. The V gene is TRBV4-1, the J gene TRBJ2-1; D ambiguous. CDR1 and CDR2 (germline): MGHRA, YSYEKL. Deletions cut 4 bases from V and 4 bases from J, with 14 bases between. The CDR3 is 15 residues long.

The J gene is TRBJ2-7, the V gene TRBV4-3, with 10 bases identical to TRBD2. With 4 bases clipped from V and 6 bases from J, the junction kept 6 bases outside the gene matches. Germline loops: CDR1 LGHNA, CDR2 YSLEER. This CDR3 has 14 amino acids. The CDR3 region is CASSPRLAGGEQYF. The CDR3 nucleotides are TGCGCCAGCAGCCCTCGACTAGCGGGCGGCGAGCAGTACTTC.

The gene calls are TRBV7-9 and TRBJ2-5, with 10 nucleotides matching TRBD1. Trimming at V came to 5 bases and at J to 5 bases, leaving 5 bases not matched to a gene. The germline V gene encodes CDR1 SEHNR and CDR2 FQNEAQ (reference sequence). The CDR3 is 14 residues long. The CDR3 loop reads CASSPGQGLETQYF. CDR3 coding DNA: TGTGCCAGCAGCCCGGGACAGGGGTTGGAGACCCAGTACTTC.

The sample holds a few counts of this clone. The chain recombines TRBV19 with TRBJ1-2; D not resolved. Germline-derived CDR1 and CDR2 are LNHDA and SQIVND (reference sequence). Trimming pared 1 base from V and 1 base from J, leaving 10 bases between. This CDR3 is built from 15 residues. CDR3 sequence (DNA): TGTGCCAGTAGTATAGCCCTACGGCTTAACTATGGCTACACCTTC. This codes for CASSIALRLNYGYTF. The entire variable domain, with the rest obtained from reference TRBV19 and TRBJ1-2, is as follows: DGGITQSPKYLFRKEGQNVTLSCEQNLNHDAMYWYRQDPGQGLRLIYYSQIVNDFQKGDIAEGYSVSREKKESFPLTVTSAQKNPTAFYLCASSIALRLNYGYTFGSGTRLTVV.

This clone was detected a few times. The chain joins TRBV30 to TRBJ1-4, with D unclear. This CDR3 has 12 amino acids. CDR1 is GTSNPN and CDR2 is SVGIG in the germline V gene (reference sequence). V was shortened by 8 bases and J by 8 bases, with 15 bases between the two germline ends. CDR3 sequence reads: CAGAAGYEKLFF. CDR3 bases: TGTGCCGGCGCTGCCGGATACGAAAAACTGTTTTTT. Drawing the rest from reference TRBV30 and TRBJ1-4, the complete variable domain is SQTIHQWPATLVQPVGSPLSLECTVEGTSNPNLYWYRQAAGRGLQLLFYSVGIGQISSEVPQNLSASRPQDRQFILSSKKLLLSDSGFYLCAGAAGYEKLFFGSGTQLSVL.

The chain employs TRBV19 and TRBJ2-5, with 8 nucleotides matching TRBD2. Germline lookup yields CDR1 LNHDA and CDR2 SQIVND (reference sequence). This CDR3 spans 14 amino acids. J lost 3 bases, V lost 5 bases, and 5 bases had no gene match. In nucleotides, the CDR3 is TGTGCCAGTAGTCCGGGGACTAGAGAAGAGACCCAGTACTTC. Its protein is CASSPGTREETQYF.

V gene TRBV30 combines with J gene TRBJ1-5; D call uncertain. The length of the CDR3 is 14 residues. V dropped 1 base and J dropped 3 bases, with 10 bases sitting between them. CDR1 GTSNPN and CDR2 SVGIG come from the germline V gene (reference sequence). The CDR3 DNA is TGTGCCTGGAGTGACCCGGGGATCAATCAGCCCCAGCATTTT. This gives the protein CAWSDPGINQPQHF.

The chain joins TRBV19 to TRBJ2-1; no clear D. The V end lost 3 bases, the J end lost 6 bases, and 9 bases lay between the germline ends. This CDR3 has 13 amino acids. The germline V gene has CDR1 LNHDA and CDR2 SQIVND (reference sequence). CDR3 loop: CASSINGINEQFF. In DNA form, the CDR3 reads TGTGCCAGTAGTATTAACGGAATCAATGAGCAGTTCTTC.

The chain uses TRBV7-9 and TRBJ2-2; 9 positions agree with TRBD2. Germline-derived CDR1 and CDR2 are SEHNR and FQNEAQ (reference sequence). The CDR3 totals 18 residues. The ends lost 5 bases at V and 3 bases at J; junction bases unmatched: 13. The CDR3 DNA reads as TGTGCCAGCAGCCGAATAGCGGGAGCCCAAACGGACACCGGGGAGCTGTTTTTT. Translation gives CASSRIAGAQTDTGELFF.

The chain links TRBV30 to TRBJ2-5; 9 nucleotides align to TRBD2. This CDR3 has 16 residues. CDR1 is GTSNPN, CDR2 SVGIG, per germline (reference sequence). Germline trimming cut 4 bases from V and 4 bases from J; bases unmatched to any gene: 13. The CDR3 nucleotides read TGTGCCTGGAATCGGAGGCGAGCGGGAGGTCTAGAGACCCAGTACTTC. This gives the protein CAWNRRRAGGLETQYF.

This chain joins TRBV5-1 and TRBJ1-5; 8 nucleotides line up with TRBD1. Germline V gene sequence: CDR1 SGHRS, CDR2 YFSETQ. V dropped 4 bases and J dropped 5; count of bases not matched to a gene: 8. CDR3 size: 15 residues. CDR3 protein: CASSASTGADQPQHF. The CDR3 DNA follows: TGCGCCAGCAGCGCCTCGACAGGGGCGGATCAGCCCCAGCATTTT.